Following are 21 T cell receptor beta chains from one sample sequenced in a study of low-dose radiotherapy and immunotherapy resistance in tumors. Noted time point: before trial treatment. First-strand cDNA used TRAV- and TRBV-specific primers, covering alpha and beta chains. The PCR that amplified TCRs ran for approximately 20 cycles, relying on a constant-region primer and a V-primer adapter. From the reads, TCRdb called clonotypes with MiXCR, one entry per CDR3 protein. The data hold around 99,000 distinct CDR3 sequences, with 9% to 9.5% observed a single time. Source: PBMCs, taken before treatment. The source is a male donor with prostate cancer.

This clonotype was seen repeatedly, ten times or more. The chain uses TRBV29-1 and TRBJ2-3, with 8 bases fitting TRBD1. Germline V gene sequence: CDR1 SQVTM, CDR2 ANQGSEA. The V gene end was trimmed by 6 bases and the J gene end by 0 bases; junction bases not matched to a gene: 8. The CDR3 totals 15 residues. The CDR3 nucleotides are TGCAGCGTCGACTGGACAGGGAGTAGCACAGATACGCAGTATTTT. Protein: CSVDWTGSSTDTQYF.

The chain carries TRBV7-8 and TRBJ2-1; D is unresolved. CDR1 and CDR2 (germline): SGHVS, FQNEAQ. Trimming left V 5 bases short and J 12 bases short, with 11 bases between. CDR3 length: 11 residues. The CDR3 loop is CASSPSGWQFF. The CDR3 DNA is TGTGCCAGCAGCCCTAGTGGGTGGCAGTTCTTC.

This clonotype appeared many times. The chain couples TRBV4-3 to TRBJ2-7, with TRBD2 identical over 8 bases. Germline assignment: CDR1 LGHNA and CDR2 YSLEER. This CDR3 has 17 amino acids. J lost 1 base, V lost 0 bases, and 8 bases had no gene match. The CDR3 loop is CASSQDSGGISSYEQYF. As DNA, the CDR3 is TGCGCCAGCAGCCAAGATTCGGGAGGGATAAGTTCCTACGAGCAGTACTTC.

This clonotype was seen at least ten times. V and J are TRBV28 and TRBJ2-3; D ambiguous. Germline V gene lookup returns CDR1 MDHEN and CDR2 SYDVKM. CDR3 length equals 14 residues. Trimming removed 6 bases at V and 0 bases at J, with 10 bases between. CDR3 sequence reads: CASRTSTSTDTQYF. The DNA for the CDR3 is TGTGCCAGCAGGACGTCGACTAGCACAGATACGCAGTATTTT.

This clonotype was seen ten or more times. V and J are TRBV19 and TRBJ2-1; no clear D. Trimming cost V 0 bases and J 1 base, with 7 bases left between them. Germline V gene data show CDR1 as LNHDA and CDR2 as SQIVND (reference sequence). This CDR3 is 15 amino acids long. The CDR3 reads CASSIDGGSYNEQFF. CDR3 sequence (DNA): TGTGCCAGTAGTATAGATGGCGGTTCCTACAATGAGCAGTTCTTC.

Notes on this clonotype: A far larger clone is off by one base, so a read error is likely. The gene calls are TRBV2 and TRBJ2-7; TRBD2 matches at 10 bases. Germline values: CDR1 SNHLY, CDR2 FYNNEI. The V and J ends lost 6 bases and 7 bases, in that order; junction bases with no gene match: 12. This CDR3 contains 15 residues. The CDR3 DNA follows: TGTGCCAGCAGCGGAGCTAGCGGGAGAGACAGTGAGCAGTACTTC. This translates into CASSGASGRDSEQYF.

Many counts were recorded for this clonotype. V and J are TRBV5-1 and TRBJ1-1; a weak D match, TRBD1 (6 bases). CDR3 size: 17 residues. Trimming stripped 0 bases from V and 1 base from J, with 16 bases between. The germline CDR1 and CDR2 sequences are SGHRS and YFSETQ. The CDR3 DNA reads as TGCGCCAGCAGCTTGGCGGTGGACAGAAAAAAGAACACTGAAGCTTTCTTT. This encodes CASSLAVDRKKNTEAFF.

In this sample, this clonotype turned up many times. The CDR3 DNA reads TGTGCCAGCAGTGAGTGGGGGACAGGTACGAATGAGCAGTTCTTC. Its protein is CASSEWGTGTNEQFF. This chain links TRBV6-1 with TRBJ2-1; 8 bases map to TRBD1. Unmatched junction bases numbered 8, after V lost 3 bases and J lost 7 bases. The germline CDR1 and CDR2 sequences are MNHNS and SASEGT. CDR3 length: 15 residues.

Turning to this clonotype: A far larger clone is only one base removed, so a read error is likely. The genes are TRBV5-4 and TRBJ2-7, with TRBD1 matching over 9 bases. This CDR3 region has 19 residues. V shed 3 bases, J shed 7 bases, and the junction held 23 bases outside the gene matches. CDR1 SGHNT and CDR2 YYREEE come from the germline V gene (reference sequence). CDR3: CASSSTGGSSGGLYNEQYF. CDR3 DNA: TGTGCCAGCAGCTCTACAGGGGGCTCCTCAGGGGGTCTGTACAATGAGCAGTACTTC.

This clonotype has ten or more counts. The gene calls are TRBV7-9 and TRBJ1-5; 9 bases agree with TRBD1. The V gene's germline CDR1 is SEHNR and CDR2 FQNEAQ (reference sequence). This CDR3 comprises 17 residues. V lost 7 bases to trimming and J lost 5 bases; unmatched junction nucleotides: 15. The CDR3 reads CASTKHPGQGLDQPQHF. CDR3 coding DNA: TGTGCCAGCACCAAACACCCGGGACAGGGCTTGGATCAGCCCCAGCATTTT.

This clonotype was found many times. CDR3 sequence (DNA): TGCAGTGCTAGAAGGTTTGACAGGGACCCAGATACGCAGTATTTT. Protein: CSARRFDRDPDTQYF. This chain joins TRBV20-1 and TRBJ2-3; 7 bases are shared with TRBD1. V lost 2 bases, J lost 4 bases, and 9 bases stayed unmatched. CDR1 DFQATT and CDR2 SNEGSKA come from the germline V gene (reference sequence). The CDR3 loop spans 15 amino acids.

In its sample, this clonotype was seen many times. The chain links TRBV4-2 to TRBJ2-3; D may be TRBD1 (5 bases). CDR1 LGHNA and CDR2 YNFKEQ come from the germline V gene. Trimming took 1 base from V and 5 from J, leaving 13 bases between them. The CDR3 spans 15 residues. Here the CDR3 reads CASSQVDNWEDTQYF. CDR3 nucleotide sequence: TGTGCCAGCAGCCAAGTGGACAATTGGGAAGATACGCAGTATTTT.

This clonotype was observed at least ten times. The J gene is TRBJ2-1, the V gene TRBV11-2; tentatively, D is TRBD1 (6 bases). From germline, CDR1 is SGHAT and CDR2 FQNNGV. This CDR3 is 15 amino acids long. V was clipped by 0 bases and J by 6 bases, with 12 bases between them. CDR3 coding DNA: TGTGCCAGCAGCTTAGATTTTCAGGGGTTCAATGAGCAGTTCTTC. Translating it yields CASSLDFQGFNEQFF.

This clonotype was seen many times. The chain is built from TRBV7-6 and TRBJ2-1, with 7 bases fitting TRBD2. There are 15 residues in the CDR3. Germline V CDR1 and CDR2: SGHVS, FNYEAQ. V shed 1 base, J shed 2 bases, and the junction held 2 bases outside the gene matches. CDR3 in amino acids: CASSLGGSPYNEQFF. The CDR3 nucleotides read TGTGCCAGCAGCTTAGGCGGGAGCCCCTACAATGAGCAGTTCTTC.

The rearrangement links TRBV20-1 to TRBJ2-1; no clear D gene. Germline values: CDR1 DFQATT, CDR2 SNEGSKA (reference sequence). Between the trimmed V and J ends, which lost 5 bases and 9 bases, there was a span of 11 bases. This CDR3 has 11 residues. This chain's CDR3 is CSAGAWGEQFF. The CDR3 DNA follows: TGCAGTGCTGGAGCCTGGGGTGAGCAGTTCTTC.

This clonotype has a count of ten or more. The chain couples TRBV29-1 to TRBJ2-1; possible D gene TRBD2, 7 bases. The CDR3 has 13 amino acids. In germline, CDR1 is SQVTM, CDR2 ANQGSEA. Trimming shortened V by 7 bases and J by 5 bases, and 15 bases separated the two germline ends. DNA for the CDR3: TGCAGCGATCGGGGGGACATACACAATGAGCAGTTCTTC. It encodes CSDRGDIHNEQFF.

This clonotype appeared many times. The chain combines TRBV4-2 with TRBJ2-7, with TRBD2 matching 14 bases. J lost 3 bases, V lost 3 bases, and 7 bases had no gene match. The CDR3 is 17 amino acids. Germline CDR1 and CDR2: LGHNA and YNFKEQ. The CDR3 DNA reads as TGTGCCAGCAGCCAGGATGGACTAGCGGGAGGACTCTACGAGCAGTACTTC. This gives the protein CASSQDGLAGGLYEQYF.

This clonotype was picked up many times. The V and J genes are TRBV30 and TRBJ1-2; no definite D call. The CDR3 extends over 14 amino acids. Per germline, CDR1 GTSNPN and CDR2 SVGIG (reference sequence). V dropped 2 bases and J dropped 2 bases, with 12 bases sitting between them. For the CDR3, the DNA is TGTGCCTGGAGTACTCCCGAGAGCAACTATGGCTACACCTTC. It specifies CAWSTPESNYGYTF.

This clonotype was seen at least ten times. The chain is built from TRBV28 and TRBJ1-2, with TRBD1 matching 12 bases. The CDR3 consists of 16 residues. V lost 4 bases to trimming and J lost 3 bases; unmatched junction nucleotides: 6. Per germline, CDR1 MDHEN and CDR2 SYDVKM. Written as DNA, the CDR3 is TGTGCCAGCAGTTCCACCGGGACAGGGGGCGACTATGGCTACACCTTC. It codes for CASSSTGTGGDYGYTF.

This clonotype has a count of ten or more. This chain connects TRBV2 to TRBJ2-5; 8 positions agree with TRBD2. The trim removed 6 bases at V and 4 bases at J, leaving 13 bases unmatched. CDR1 is SNHLY, CDR2 FYNNEI, per germline. This CDR3 is built from 16 residues. The CDR3 DNA follows: TGTGCCAGCAGCACCAGCGGGGGATACGAGGGAGAGACCCAGTACTTC. Translation: CASSTSGGYEGETQYF.

Many counts were recorded for this clonotype. The chain carries TRBV5-1 and TRBJ2-3, with 8 nucleotides matching TRBD2. This CDR3 region has 15 residues. Germline trimming cut 0 bases from V and 3 bases from J; bases unmatched to any gene: 3. Germline V gives CDR1 SGHRS, CDR2 YFSETQ. The CDR3 nucleotides are TGCGCCAGCAGCTTGGCCGGGAGGGAGACAGATACGCAGTATTTT. It encodes CASSLAGRETDTQYF.